Below are 18 T cell receptor beta chains sequenced from a single sample in a study of OX40 agonist ivuxolimab in advanced cancers. Sequenced by immunoSEQ multiplex PCR; TCRdb stores in-frame clones only, minus some. Of about 83,000 clones listed, around 85% are singletons. The source was CD4+ or CD8+ T cells sorted from blood, collected in a trial of the OX40 agonist ivuxolimab. These receptor sequences come from an adult with an advanced solid tumor such as melanoma, head and neck, liver or kidney cancer.

The rearrangement links TRBV2 to TRBJ1-1; 9 nucleotides align to TRBD1. This CDR3 has 17 residues. In germline, CDR1 is SNHLY, CDR2 FYNNEI. The junction had 18 bases not matched to a gene; V was cut back by 7 bases and J by 6 bases. In DNA, the CDR3 is TGTGCCAGCAAGTTCCTGGGACAGGGACGGGTGAGGGCTGAAGCTTTCTTT. This encodes CASKFLGQGRVRAEAFF.

The J gene is TRBJ2-2, the V gene TRBV30, with a tentative D call TRBD2 (6 bases). Germline CDR1 and CDR2: GTSNPN and SVGIG (reference sequence). With 1 base removed from V and 6 bases from J, the gap between germline ends came to 15 bases. The CDR3 is 15 amino acids. DNA of the CDR3: TGTGCCTGGAGTGACCTTGGGGGGAGACCCGGGGAGCTGTTTTTT. Amino acid sequence: CAWSDLGGRPGELFF.

This chain joins TRBV5-4 and TRBJ2-1; maybe TRBD2 (7 bases). CDR3 length: 15 residues. V dropped 5 bases and J dropped 0 bases, with 12 bases sitting between them. Germline CDR1 SGHNT, CDR2 YYREEE (reference sequence). The DNA of the CDR3 is TGTGCCAGCAGTAGGGGGGGGAGCTCCTACAATGAGCAGTTCTTC. This translates into CASSRGGSSYNEQFF.

The chain has TRBV18 and TRBJ2-2; D is possibly TRBD2 (6 bases). Germline-derived CDR1 and CDR2 are KGHSH and LQKENI. The V and J ends lost 3 bases and 0 bases respectively, with 14 bases between them. The CDR3 covers 17 residues. CDR3: CASSPAGQGTNTGELFF. Here the CDR3 DNA reads TGTGCCAGCTCACCGGCGGGGCAGGGTACGAACACCGGGGAGCTGTTTTTT.

Comment on this clone: The same CDR3 is also encoded by other DNA sequences in this sample. The chain employs TRBV27 and TRBJ2-2; D uncertain. The CDR3 covers 14 residues. Trimming shortened V by 6 bases and J by 2 bases, and 10 bases separated the two germline ends. CDR1 and CDR2 from the germline V gene are MNHEY and SMNVEV (reference sequence). Here the CDR3 reads CASRGQSNTGELFF. The CDR3 nucleotides are TGTGCCAGCAGGGGCCAGTCCAACACCGGGGAGCTGTTTTTT.

The chain employs TRBV5-1 and TRBJ2-2; D may be TRBD2 (5 bases). The CDR3 is 15 amino acids. Germline V lookup: CDR1 SGHRS, CDR2 YFSETQ. V dropped 4 bases and J dropped 1 base, with 11 bases sitting between them. CDR3 bases: TGCGCCAGCAGCCTCTATCGGGGGAACACCGGGGAGCTGTTTTTT. It specifies CASSLYRGNTGELFF.

The J gene is TRBJ2-1, the V gene TRBV20-1; D possibly uses TRBD1 or TRBD2 (5 bases each). This CDR3 region has 11 residues. CDR1 and CDR2 (germline): DFQATT, SNEGSKA (reference sequence). V was shortened by 7 bases and J by 8 bases, with 12 bases between the two germline ends. The chain's CDR3 is CSVGGPYEQFF. The DNA of the CDR3 is TGCAGTGTTGGGGGACCGTATGAGCAGTTCTTC.

The V call is TRBV7-9, the J call TRBJ2-3, with TRBD2 matching 7 bases. This CDR3 has 15 residues. With 3 bases clipped from V and 5 bases from J, the junction kept 8 bases outside the gene matches. Looked up from germline, CDR1 is SEHNR and CDR2 is FQNEAQ (reference sequence). The CDR3 here is CASSLMAGARDTQYF. The CDR3 DNA follows: TGTGCCAGCAGCTTGATGGCGGGAGCACGAGATACGCAGTATTTT.

V is TRBV27 and J is TRBJ1-6; no clear D. From germline, CDR1 is MNHEY and CDR2 SMNVEV (reference sequence). The V and J ends lost 1 base and 6 bases respectively, with 7 bases between them. The CDR3 length is 14 residues. The CDR3 here is CASSLYRTNSPLHF. CDR3 bases: TGTGCCAGCAGTTTATACCGTACTAATTCACCCCTCCACTTT.

Only one count was recorded for this clone. This chain links TRBV29-1 with TRBJ2-7; 8 bases map to TRBD2. The V and J ends lost 7 bases and 7 bases, in that order; junction bases with no gene match: 6. Looked up from germline, CDR1 is SQVTM and CDR2 is ANQGSEA. There are 11 residues in the CDR3. CDR3 protein: CSAKLAEEQYF. CDR3 in DNA: TGCAGCGCCAAACTAGCGGAGGAGCAGTACTTC.

The chain joins TRBV10-2 to TRBJ2-5; a weak D match, TRBD2 (6 bases). CDR1 WSHSY and CDR2 SAAADI come from the germline V gene. Trimming took off 3 bases at V and 5 bases at J, with 19 bases between the two ends. There are 16 residues in the CDR3. In DNA form, the CDR3 reads TGCGCCAGCAGTGACCCAAGGGGACTCGCGGACGAGACCCAGTACTTC. It encodes CASSDPRGLADETQYF.

The chain employs TRBV2 and TRBJ1-1, with 7 bases that match TRBD1. V was pared by 4 bases and J by 4 bases, with 9 bases of the junction left unmatched. CDR3 length: 15 amino acids. The V gene's germline CDR1 is SNHLY and CDR2 FYNNEI. DNA of the CDR3: TGTGCCAGCAGTGGCCTACAGGGGTTTCGCACTGAAGCTTTCTTT. It translates to CASSGLQGFRTEAFF.

This clone came up once. This chain connects TRBV5-1 to TRBJ2-5; 7 positions agree with TRBD1. V was clipped by 3 bases and J by 2 bases; unmatched bases: 4. The length of the CDR3 is 14 residues. In germline, CDR1 is SGHRS, CDR2 YFSETQ. The CDR3 protein is CASSWGQYQETQYF. CDR3 bases: TGCGCCAGCAGCTGGGGACAGTATCAAGAGACCCAGTACTTC.

This rearrangement joins TRBV11-3 to TRBJ2-7; D may match TRBD1 or TRBD2 (5 bases each). Trimming removed 5 bases from V and 4 bases from J, with 18 bases in between. From germline, CDR1 is SGHNT and CDR2 YENEEA. CDR3 size: 15 residues. CDR3 sequence reads: CASSLGGGMLYEQYF. The CDR3 region has the DNA TGTGCCAGCAGCCTAGGTGGGGGAATGTTGTACGAGCAGTACTTC.

V usage is TRBV14 and J usage is TRBJ1-6; 9 nucleotides line up with TRBD1. Germline V gives CDR1 SGHDN, CDR2 FVKESK. V shed 2 bases, J shed 8 bases, and the junction held 4 bases outside the gene matches. CDR3 length: 15 amino acids. The CDR3 DNA reads TGTGCCAGCAGCCAATCAACAGGGGGCTATTCACCCCTCCACTTT. This translates into CASSQSTGGYSPLHF.

The chain has TRBV5-6 and TRBJ2-1; TRBD1 agrees at 8 bases. Germline trimming cut 8 bases from V and 9 bases from J; bases unmatched to any gene: 10. Germline loops: CDR1 SGHDT, CDR2 YYEEEE. The CDR3 spans 13 residues. The chain's CDR3 is CASAQGASLEQFF. DNA for the CDR3: TGTGCCAGTGCCCAGGGGGCCTCCCTTGAGCAGTTCTTC.

The DNA for the CDR3 is TGCGCCAGCAGCTTGGGGACTAGCGGGAGGCTCGGAAACATTCAGTACTTC. Protein product: CASSLGTSGRLGNIQYF. V usage is TRBV5-1 and J usage is TRBJ2-4; 14 bases agree with TRBD2. From germline, CDR1 is SGHRS and CDR2 YFSETQ. V trimming: 0 bases; J trimming: 6 bases; junction bases outside the gene matches: 5. The CDR3 totals 17 residues.

CDR3 region: CASSLSFTGTEAFF. Written as DNA, the CDR3 is TGTGCCAGCAGCTTATCATTCACAGGGACTGAAGCTTTCTTT. The chain uses TRBV7-9 and TRBJ1-1; D is possibly TRBD1 (6 bases). The CDR3 spans 14 residues. CDR1 and CDR2 from the germline V gene are SEHNR and FQNEAQ (reference sequence). The V end was cut by 2 bases, the J end by 5 bases, with 12 bases between.